The T cell receptor (beta chain) described here comes from a study of T cells in Graves' hyperthyroidism and ophthalmopathy. About the research overall: Peripheral blood was drawn at first diagnosis, prior to all treatment.

Researchers amplified the TCR beta CDR3 regions from RNA transcripts. Initially, a first-round RT-PCR of the TCR CDR3 employed the HTBI primer set. TCRdb called the multiplex PCR reads again in MiXCR, with one record for every CDR3 protein. The data contain hundreds of thousands of distinct CDR3 sequences, around 21% of them singletons. This sample holds PBMCs from about 9.3 ml fresh peripheral blood. What was sequenced was blood. This clonotype originated in a man aged 25 to 40 with Graves' ophthalmopathy.

The DNA for the CDR3 is TGCAGCGTTGGGGACAGGGGGTCCACGAACACCGGGGAGCTGTTTTTT. Encoded protein: CSVGDRGSTNTGELFF. V usage is TRBV29-1 and J usage is TRBJ2-2; TRBD1 matches at 11 bases. J lost 0 bases, V lost 4 bases, and 4 bases had no gene match. Per germline, CDR1 SQVTM and CDR2 ANQGSEA. CDR3 length equals 16 residues.